A single sample gave rise to the 20 T cell receptor beta chains below, sequenced in a study of T cell repertoires in cytomegalovirus infection. TCRdb re-called the reads through MiXCR, storing one row per CDR3 protein. Found here are some 200,000 distinct CDR3 sequences, around 20% of them singletons; the top ten hold roughly 2.9%. Sample: PBMCs. Source of these receptors: a human donor in good health (CMV status not recorded). Some clones in this sample may be carry-over from other donors' samples.

This clonotype was seen ten or more times. The genes are TRBV7-2 and TRBJ1-3; 9 bases are a match to TRBD1. Germline V gene lookup returns CDR1 SGHTA and CDR2 FQGNSA. This CDR3 contains 19 residues. The J segment lost 4 bases and the V segment lost 5 bases, leaving 18 bases of the junction unmatched. CDR3 amino acids: CASSPKFGTGGRGGNTIYF. The CDR3 bases are TGTGCCAGCAGCCCTAAATTTGGCACAGGGGGCCGAGGAGGAAACACCATATATTTT.

V is TRBV2 and J is TRBJ1-1, with no clear D. The CDR3 totals 14 residues. Germline V lookup: CDR1 SNHLY, CDR2 FYNNEI. Trimming shortened V by 2 bases and J by 2 bases, and 9 bases separated the two germline ends. The CDR3 loop reads CASSEIGGNTEAFF. CDR3 bases: TGTGCCAGCAGTGAAATCGGCGGTAACACTGAAGCTTTCTTT.

The rearrangement uses TRBV6-1 and TRBJ2-1; 11 bases map to TRBD2. Germline CDR1 is MNHNS and CDR2 is SASEGT. The CDR3 consists of 17 residues. V shed 7 bases and J 8 bases; nucleotides not matched to a gene: 16. CDR3 sequence: CASTFRKLAGEADEQFF. DNA for the CDR3: TGTGCCAGCACGTTTCGGAAACTAGCGGGAGAAGCGGATGAGCAGTTCTTC.

The chain carries TRBV29-1 and TRBJ2-1, with D possibly being TRBD2 (5 bases). V lost 6 bases and J 2 bases, leaving 20 bases between the germline ends. CDR3 size: 16 residues. Germline-derived CDR1 and CDR2 are SQVTM and ANQGSEA. The CDR3 is CSVLTPSAEAYNEQFF. The CDR3, as DNA: TGCAGCGTCCTGACCCCTTCAGCGGAGGCCTACAATGAGCAGTTCTTC.

The chain combines TRBV11-3 with TRBJ1-2, with TRBD1 as a possible D gene (5 bases). Trimming cost V 5 bases and J 4 bases, with 17 bases left between them. Germline V gene sequence: CDR1 SGHNT, CDR2 YENEEA. The CDR3 is 15 residues long. The CDR3 sequence: CASSPGRGTFYGYTF. CDR3 bases: TGTGCCAGCAGCCCGGGGAGGGGAACCTTCTATGGCTACACCTTC. The full variable domain, with the rest looked up from reference TRBV11-3 and TRBJ1-2, is EAGVVQSPRYKIIEKKQPVAFWCNPISGHNTLYWYLQNLGQGPELLIRYENEEAVDDSQLPKDRFSAERLKGVDSTLKIQPAELGDSAVYLCASSPGRGTFYGYTFGSGTRLTVV.

Points on this clonotype: This may stem from a read error, because a much larger clone lies one nucleotide away. V usage is TRBV7-2 and J usage is TRBJ2-3, with no clear D. The CDR3 is 14 amino acids. Per the germline V gene, CDR1 is SGHTA and CDR2 is FQGNSA. V was cut by 8 bases and J by 2 bases, with 14 bases left in between. CDR3 loop: CASCPSKPTDTQYF. Here the CDR3 DNA reads TGTGCCAGCTGCCCCTCCAAGCCCACAGATACGCAGTATTTT.

Only a few counts were recorded for this clonotype. The rearrangement joins TRBV12-3 or TRBV12-4 to TRBJ2-7; TRBD1 is a possible D gene (8 bases). The CDR3 runs to 15 residues. Trimming pared 3 bases from V and 2 bases from J, leaving 14 bases between. This CDR3 is CASSFHRGGAYEQYF. For the CDR3, the DNA is TGTGCCAGCAGTTTCCACAGGGGGGGAGCCTACGAGCAGTACTTC.

The chain combines TRBV29-1 with TRBJ2-1, with D hard to call. Germline CDR1 SQVTM, CDR2 ANQGSEA. The CDR3 extends over 12 amino acids. The V and J ends lost 7 bases and 10 bases respectively, with 17 bases between them. The CDR3 bases are TGCAGCGCTGGCCCCTGGGCCTCCGAGCAGTTCTTC. It yields the protein CSAGPWASEQFF.

This clonotype came up many times. The chain has TRBV7-2 and TRBJ2-1; possibly TRBD1 or TRBD2 for D (5 bases each). In germline, CDR1 is SGHTA, CDR2 FQGNSA. The length of the CDR3 is 12 residues. V was clipped by 6 bases and J by 10 bases, with 13 bases between them. In DNA, the CDR3 is TGTGCCAGCAGTCTAGGGACGGTCGAGCAGTTCTTC. Translation gives CASSLGTVEQFF.

The V call is TRBV12-3 or TRBV12-4, the J call TRBJ1-6; a possible D gene is TRBD1 (6 bases). The CDR3 extends over 14 amino acids. Trimming stripped 3 bases from V and 7 bases from J, with 10 bases between. The CDR3 is CASSFMTGNSPLHF. In nucleotides, the CDR3 is TGTGCCAGCAGTTTCATGACAGGAAATTCACCCCTCCACTTT.

This clonotype has only a few counts. The V call is TRBV6-5, the J call TRBJ1-2; D is uncertain. This CDR3 has 15 amino acids. The germline gives CDR1 MNHEY, CDR2 SVGAGI. Trimming shortened V by 5 bases and J by 4 bases, and 17 bases separated the two germline ends. The DNA of the CDR3 is TGTGCCAGCAGTCGCCGGGCGTCACCGGGCTATGGCTACACCTTC. It is translated as CASSRRASPGYGYTF.

This clonotype was seen a few times. V gene TRBV12-3 or TRBV12-4 combines with J gene TRBJ2-4, with a possible D match to TRBD2 (7 bases). V was shortened by 3 bases and J by 6 bases, with 12 bases between the two germline ends. The CDR3 contains 14 residues. The CDR3 loop reads CASSFGRGGNIQYF. Written as DNA, the CDR3 is TGTGCCAGCAGTTTCGGAAGGGGGGGAAACATTCAGTACTTC.

In its sample, this clonotype was seen a few times. The chain couples TRBV19 to TRBJ2-1, with TRBD1 as a possible D gene (9 bases). CDR3 size: 15 residues. Germline CDR1 LNHDA, CDR2 SQIVND (reference sequence). V was pared by 8 bases and J by 0 bases, with 14 bases between. As DNA, the CDR3 is TGTGCCAGTGGACAGGGGACTAGCTCCTACAATGAGCAGTTCTTC. This translates into CASGQGTSSYNEQFF. The full variable domain, in which reference TRBV19 and TRBJ2-1 provide the parts outside the CDR3, is DGGITQSPKYLFRKEGQNVTLSCEQNLNHDAMYWYRQDPGQGLRLIYYSQIVNDFQKGDIAEGYSVSREKKESFPLTVTSAQKNPTAFYLCASGQGTSSYNEQFFGPGTRLTVL.

In its sample, this clonotype was seen a few times. V gene TRBV7-6 combines with J gene TRBJ1-6; possibly TRBD1 for D (6 bases). Trimming took off 1 base at V and 11 bases at J, with 12 bases between the two ends. The CDR3 extends over 14 amino acids. Germline V gene lookup returns CDR1 SGHVS and CDR2 FNYEAQ. DNA for the CDR3: TGTGCCAGCAGCTTAGAGCAGGGGTCGGCACCCCTCCACTTT. This translates into CASSLEQGSAPLHF.

This clonotype was seen many times. The chain carries TRBV6-2 or TRBV6-3 and TRBJ2-1, with 14 bases matching TRBD2. The germline V gene encodes CDR1 MNHEY and CDR2 SVGEGT. The junction had 7 bases not matched to a gene; V was cut back by 6 bases and J by 0 bases. This CDR3 contains 18 residues. The CDR3 protein is CASRLGLAGVGSYNEQFF. The CDR3 bases are TGTGCCAGCAGATTGGGACTAGCGGGGGTTGGCTCCTACAATGAGCAGTTCTTC.

The rearrangement joins TRBV7-2 to TRBJ2-7, with a weak D call TRBD2 (5 bases). This CDR3 is 15 amino acids long. CDR1 and CDR2 from the germline V gene are SGHTA and FQGNSA. Between the trimmed V and J ends, which lost 0 bases and 0 bases, there was a span of 9 bases. CDR3 in DNA: TGTGCCAGCAGCTTAGCGCGTACTAGCTCCTACGAGCAGTACTTC. It codes for CASSLARTSSYEQYF.

The chain combines TRBV11-2 with TRBJ2-7, with a weak D call TRBD2 (6 bases). CDR1 SGHAT and CDR2 FQNNGV come from the germline V gene. V shed 6 bases and J shed 3 bases, with 18 bases lying between them. This CDR3 contains 15 residues. The CDR3 spells CASRDGSSRLYEQYF. The CDR3 DNA sequence: TGTGCCAGCAGAGACGGGAGTTCCAGACTCTACGAGCAGTACTTC.

The CDR3 sequence: CATTREQGSEAFF. In nucleotides, the CDR3 is TGTGCAACCACTAGGGAGCAGGGTTCTGAAGCTTTCTTT. The chain uses TRBV12-3 or TRBV12-4 and TRBJ1-1; TRBD1 might be the D (5 bases). The CDR3 length is 13 residues.

The genes are TRBV24-1 and TRBJ2-7; 11 bases map to TRBD2. Per the germline V gene, CDR1 is KGHDR and CDR2 is SFDVKD. The V gene end was trimmed by 5 bases and the J gene end by 7 bases; junction bases not matched to a gene: 9. This CDR3 has 15 amino acids. The CDR3 sequence: CATSVRGLAGEEQYF. The DNA of the CDR3 is TGTGCCACCAGTGTCCGAGGACTAGCGGGTGAGGAGCAGTACTTC.

A single count supports this clonotype. The chain is built from TRBV20-1 and TRBJ2-4; D may correspond to TRBD1 or TRBD2 (5 bases each). The CDR3 sequence is 15 residues long. Germline CDR1 is DFQATT and CDR2 is SNEGSKA (reference sequence). The V end was cut by 6 bases, the J end by 3 bases, with 18 bases between. CDR3 bases: TGCAGTGCCAGCTCCGGGGAGCAGGGCAAAAACATTCAGTACTTC. Translation: CSASSGEQGKNIQYF.